The following is a T cell receptor (beta chain) sequence with its context. Its antigen is unidentified. The input for sorted-subset replicate PCRs was about 0.2 ug DNA, about 30,000 T cell genomes. The assay was immunoSEQ multiplex PCR, and TCRdb's table has in-frame clones only and misses some. The sample consists of 950,000 to 1,200,000 clones, around three quarters of them appearing once. The data are from a study of shared clonotypes between healthy human individuals. General study points: The low donor count limited represented genetic and exposure-history diversity. Only blood was sampled; tissue repertoires likely differ.

The CDR3 length is 11 residues. Trimming at V came to 4 bases and at J to 7 bases, leaving 4 bases not matched to a gene. Germline loops: CDR1 GTSNPN, CDR2 SVGIG (reference sequence). The receptor was derived from a man between 18 and 35 years old in good health. Some clones in this sample may be carry-over from other donors' samples. J is TRBJ2-7 and V is TRBV30; 7 bases are a match to TRBD2. The sequencing sample was made of memory CD4+ T cells from PBMCs. Regarding subset: CD45RA-negative fraction. Here the CDR3 DNA reads TGTGCCTGGAATAGGGAGGGGGAGCAGTACTTC. Translating gives CAWNREGEQYF.